This passage covers 21 T cell receptor beta chains from one sample sequenced in a study of radiation and T cells in renal cell carcinoma. Assay used: immunoSEQ multiplex PCR; TCRdb lists only in-frame clones, some missing. The sample consists of 15,000 to 20,000 clones, approximately 59% of them appearing once. Noted treatment: treatment-naive control, cytoreductive nephrectomy. Source: tumor tissue, taken from a patient whose treatment was nephrectomy without radiotherapy. The receptors originated from a man aged 45-65 years with renal cell carcinoma.

The rearrangement joins TRBV29-1 to TRBJ1-1; D not resolved. V was trimmed by 6 bases and J by 5 bases, leaving 7 bases between them. CDR1 is SQVTM, CDR2 ANQGSEA, per germline. The CDR3 has 10 amino acids. In DNA, the CDR3 is TGCAGCGTAGGAGGGACTGAAGCTTTCTTT. It translates to CSVGGTEAFF.

The chain carries TRBV13 and TRBJ2-2; D gene ambiguous. The CDR3 covers 16 residues. From germline, CDR1 is PRHDT and CDR2 FYEKMQ (reference sequence). The V gene lost 5 bases and the J gene lost 9 bases, with 22 bases spanning the gap. The CDR3 reads CASSVADYSLRRELFF. The DNA for the CDR3 is TGTGCCAGCAGCGTGGCTGATTACTCCCTCAGGAGGGAGCTGTTTTTT.

This sequence joins TRBV6-1 and TRBJ1-2; 7 bases are shared with TRBD1. Germline V gene data show CDR1 as MNHNS and CDR2 as SASEGT. The CDR3 extends over 13 amino acids. Trimming took 8 bases from V and 8 from J; bases not matched to a gene: 11. Written as DNA, the CDR3 is TGTGCCAGCGGCCGCGGGACAGTCAAGGGCTACACCTTC. Translated, it gives CASGRGTVKGYTF.

This clone came up a few times. The chain couples TRBV4-1 to TRBJ1-6; D remains ambiguous. V was trimmed by 4 bases and J by 5 bases, leaving 15 bases between them. Germline CDR1 reads MGHRA; CDR2 reads YSYEKL. The CDR3 has 16 residues. This CDR3 is CASSLDGPINNSPLHF. The CDR3 DNA is TGCGCCAGCAGCCTCGACGGACCGATCAATAATTCACCCCTCCACTTT.

In its sample, this clone was seen a few times. The DNA of the CDR3 is TGTGCCTCCGGAGACAGGAGAAATCAGCCCCAGCATTTT. This encodes CASGDRRNQPQHF. The chain links TRBV30 to TRBJ1-5; D is perhaps TRBD1 (6 bases). Germline-derived CDR1 and CDR2 are GTSNPN and SVGIG (reference sequence). CDR3 length equals 13 residues. The V gene lost 7 bases and the J gene lost 4 bases, with 14 bases spanning the gap. Full variable domain (outside the CDR3, taken from reference TRBV30 and TRBJ1-5): SQTIHQWPATLVQPVGSPLSLECTVEGTSNPNLYWYRQAAGRGLQLLFYSVGIGQISSEVPQNLSASRPQDRQFILSSKKLLLSDSGFYLCASGDRRNQPQHFGDGTRLSIL.

The gene calls are TRBV6-1 and TRBJ2-7, with TRBD2 as a possible D gene (5 bases). The CDR3 is made up of 12 amino acids. Per the germline V gene, CDR1 is MNHNS and CDR2 is SASEGT. V was shortened by 8 bases and J by 7 bases, with 15 bases between the two germline ends. As DNA, the CDR3 is TGTGCCAGCTCTTACGACCCGGGGGAGCAGTACTTC. Residues: CASSYDPGEQYF.

The chain couples TRBV30 to TRBJ1-1; D is uncertain. Germline-derived CDR1 and CDR2 are GTSNPN and SVGIG (reference sequence). V lost 3 bases and J lost 3, with 14 bases in between. This CDR3 contains 14 residues. CDR3 sequence: CAWRLEGWDTEAFF. CDR3 coding DNA: TGTGCCTGGAGATTAGAGGGTTGGGACACTGAAGCTTTCTTT. Full variable domain (rest looked up from reference TRBV30 and TRBJ1-1): SQTIHQWPATLVQPVGSPLSLECTVEGTSNPNLYWYRQAAGRGLQLLFYSVGIGQISSEVPQNLSASRPQDRQFILSSKKLLLSDSGFYLCAWRLEGWDTEAFFGQGTRLTVV.

The chain employs TRBV6-5 and TRBJ1-5; 7 bases are a match to TRBD1. CDR1 and CDR2 from the germline V gene are MNHEY and SVGAGI. V dropped 6 bases and J dropped 3; count of bases not matched to a gene: 5. The CDR3 covers 14 residues. The CDR3 region is CASRKDRYNQPQHF. The CDR3 nucleotides read TGTGCCAGCAGAAAGGACAGGTACAATCAGCCCCAGCATTTT.

The chain couples TRBV4-1 to TRBJ2-3; TRBD2 aligns across 8 bases. This CDR3 region has 16 residues. Germline V gene sequence: CDR1 MGHRA, CDR2 YSYEKL. V dropped 1 base and J dropped 5; count of bases not matched to a gene: 8. CDR3 bases: TGCGCCAGCAGCCAAGGGTCGGGACTAGTAGGAGATACGCAGTATTTT. This translates into CASSQGSGLVGDTQYF.

This chain joins TRBV30 and TRBJ1-5; D is uncertain. V lost 0 bases to trimming and J lost 4 bases, with 10 bases between them. Germline V lookup: CDR1 GTSNPN, CDR2 SVGIG (reference sequence). This CDR3 contains 14 residues. This chain's CDR3 is CAWSVPSPNQPQHF. Written as DNA, the CDR3 is TGTGCCTGGAGTGTACCCAGCCCTAATCAGCCCCAGCATTTT.

The gene calls are TRBV27 and TRBJ1-1; 9 positions match TRBD1. Germline assignment: CDR1 MNHEY and CDR2 SMNVEV (reference sequence). Unmatched junction bases numbered 6, after V lost 5 bases and J lost 8 bases. The CDR3 extends over 13 amino acids. CDR3 residues: CASSRRDREEAFF. CDR3 sequence (DNA): TGTGCCAGCAGTCGCCGGGACAGGGAGGAAGCTTTCTTT.

This rearrangement joins TRBV18 to TRBJ2-2; 8 bases agree with TRBD1. CDR3 length: 17 residues. V was pared by 3 bases and J by 0 bases, with 6 bases of the junction left unmatched. The germline V gene encodes CDR1 KGHSH and CDR2 LQKENI. The CDR3 DNA reads TGTGCCAGCTCACCGAGGTCGACAGGGGCGAACACCGGGGAGCTGTTTTTT. It specifies CASSPRSTGANTGELFF.

This sequence joins TRBV5-4 and TRBJ2-7, with a tentative D call TRBD2 (7 bases). The CDR3 extends over 14 amino acids. CDR1 and CDR2 (germline): SGHNT, YYREEE (reference sequence). The germline V and J ends were trimmed by 5 bases and 3 bases, with 15 bases remaining between them. CDR3 nucleotide sequence: TGTGCCAGCAGTTACGGGGGGCCGGGCTACGAGCAGTACTTC. Translating gives CASSYGGPGYEQYF.

This chain links TRBV2 with TRBJ1-4; TRBD1 is a possible D gene (6 bases). This CDR3 comprises 16 residues. CDR1 and CDR2 from the germline V gene are SNHLY and FYNNEI. Trimming took off 6 bases at V and 3 bases at J, with 17 bases between the two ends. CDR3 sequence: CASRQTGAGSNEKLFF. The CDR3 coding sequence is TGTGCCAGCAGACAGACGGGGGCAGGTTCTAATGAAAAACTGTTTTTT.

This clone was observed a handful of times. The rearrangement uses TRBV18 and TRBJ1-1; D not resolved. Germline loops: CDR1 KGHSH, CDR2 LQKENI. The CDR3 contains 15 residues. V lost 2 bases and J 3 bases, leaving 13 bases between the germline ends. The CDR3 bases are TGTGCCAGCTCACCAAGTATCGCCGGGGACACTGAAGCTTTCTTT. As protein: CASSPSIAGDTEAFF.

The chain has TRBV5-1 and TRBJ2-7, with 7 bases lining up with TRBD2. J lost 1 base, V lost 3 bases, and 10 bases had no gene match. This CDR3 has 16 amino acids. Germline CDR1 SGHRS, CDR2 YFSETQ. CDR3 amino acids: CASSSATGGRSYEQYF. The DNA of the CDR3 is TGCGCCAGCAGCTCTGCTACGGGGGGAAGGTCCTACGAGCAGTACTTC.

The chain employs TRBV7-9 and TRBJ2-3; D gene unclear. Trimming took off 1 base at V and 6 bases at J, with 8 bases between the two ends. The CDR3 is made up of 13 amino acids. Germline V gene data show CDR1 as SEHNR and CDR2 as FQNEAQ (reference sequence). CDR3 sequence reads: CASSLVGPDTQYF. CDR3 nucleotides: TGTGCCAGCAGCTTAGTAGGGCCCGATACGCAGTATTTT. The complete variable domain, with remaining parts taken from reference TRBV7-9 and TRBJ2-3, reads DTGVSQNPRHKITKRGQNVTFRCDPISEHNRLYWYRQTLGQGPEFLTYFQNEAQLEKSRLLSDRFSAERPKGSFSTLEIQRTEQGDSAMYLCASSLVGPDTQYFGPGTRLTVL.

This clone has a handful of counts. The chain carries TRBV6-5 and TRBJ1-1, with unresolved D. CDR1 and CDR2 from the germline V gene are MNHEY and SVGAGI. Trimming took off 4 bases at V and 1 base at J, with 10 bases between the two ends. The CDR3 extends over 14 amino acids. Here the CDR3 DNA reads TGTGCCAGCAGTTTAGGGAATCCGAACACTGAAGCTTTCTTT. Translated: CASSLGNPNTEAFF.

J is TRBJ1-1 and V is TRBV21-1; the table's D call TRBD1 went unverified against the DNA. TRBV21-1 is annotated as a pseudogene. The CDR3 length is 20 residues. In DNA, the CDR3 is TGTGCCAGCAGCCCGGAAAACGTGGACAGGGGCGAGGATGGGAACACTGAAGCTTTCTTT. Its translation: CASSPENVDRGEDGNTEAFF.

The gene calls are TRBV6-5 and TRBJ2-2; 10 bases are a match to TRBD2. CDR1 MNHEY and CDR2 SVGAGI come from the germline V gene. The trim removed 2 bases at V and 5 bases at J, leaving 5 bases unmatched. CDR3 size: 16 residues. CDR3 in amino acids: CASSYKRTSGTGELFF. CDR3 in DNA: TGTGCCAGCAGTTACAAACGGACTAGCGGAACCGGGGAGCTGTTTTTT.

The chain combines TRBV4-1 with TRBJ1-1; D might be TRBD1 (6 bases). The CDR3 length is 15 residues. V lost 4 bases and J 2 bases, leaving 14 bases between the germline ends. Per germline, CDR1 MGHRA and CDR2 YSYEKL. The CDR3: CASSRPGHRNTEAFF. The CDR3 DNA is TGCGCCAGCAGCCGACCGGGACATAGAAACACTGAAGCTTTCTTT.